This entry describes one TCR beta chain. This CDR3 is built from 14 residues. CDR1 and CDR2 (germline): LNHNV, YYDKDF (reference sequence). V dropped 1 base and J dropped 4 bases, with 7 bases sitting between them. This sample was included in a study of blood T cell repertoires in COVID-19. Study as a whole: Acute-phase and convalescent COVID-19 samples originated in the United States, Italy and Spain. Sample material is recorded as cDNA or gDNA derived from T cells, B-cell-depleted T cells, or PBMCs.

Sequencing was performed with immunoSEQ multiplex PCR; in TCRdb, only in-frame clones are kept and a portion is missing. Of roughly 160,000 clones listed, approximately 77% are singletons. Cohort assignment relied on participant-reported clinical history. What the recovered Cohort 3 donors had was two negative PCRs, clearance, or symptom resolution. This TCR came from a man in his 60s who had recovered from COVID-19. What was sequenced was PBMCs or T cells enriched from blood (not recorded which). V and J are TRBV15 and TRBJ2-2; no definite D call. The CDR3 loop is CATSRVRFTGELFF. CDR3 in DNA: TGTGCCACCAGCAGAGTACGGTTCACCGGGGAGCTGTTTTTT.